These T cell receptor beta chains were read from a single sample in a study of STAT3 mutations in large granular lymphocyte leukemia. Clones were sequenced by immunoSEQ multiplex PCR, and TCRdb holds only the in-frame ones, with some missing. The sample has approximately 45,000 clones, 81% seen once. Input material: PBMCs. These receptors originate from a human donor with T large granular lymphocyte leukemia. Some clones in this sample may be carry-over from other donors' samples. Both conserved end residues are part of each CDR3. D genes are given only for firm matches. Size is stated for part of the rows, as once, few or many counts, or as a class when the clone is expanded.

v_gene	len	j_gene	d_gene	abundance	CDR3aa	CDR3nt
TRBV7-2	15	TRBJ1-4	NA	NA	CASSLQGATNEKLFF	TGTGCCAGCAGCTTACAGGGTGCAACTAATGAAAAACTGTTTTTT
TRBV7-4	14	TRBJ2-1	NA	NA	CASSQGETGVEQFF	TGTGCCAGCAGCCAGGGAGAAACGGGTGTTGAGCAGTTCTTC
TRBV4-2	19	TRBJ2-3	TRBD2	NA	CASSQAAQAGGPLADTQYF	TGTGCCAGCAGCCAAGCGGCCCAAGCGGGGGGGCCTCTGGCAGATACGCAGTATTTT
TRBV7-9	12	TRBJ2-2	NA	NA	CASSLNAGELFF	TGTGCCAGCAGCTTAAACGCCGGGGAGCTGTTTTTT
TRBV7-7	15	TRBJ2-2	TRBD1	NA	CASSRDRGTAGELFF	TGTGCCAGCAGCCGAGACAGGGGGACGGCCGGGGAGCTGTTTTTT
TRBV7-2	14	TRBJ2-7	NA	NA	CASSPDYYSYEQYF	TGTGCCAGCAGCCCGGACTATTACTCCTACGAGCAGTACTTC
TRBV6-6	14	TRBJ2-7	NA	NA	CASRYSDRKYEQYF	TGTGCCAGCAGGTACAGTGACAGGAAATACGAGCAGTACTTC
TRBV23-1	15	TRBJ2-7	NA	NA	CASSQSTHRVYEQYF	TGCGCCAGCAGTCAATCTACTCATCGGGTATACGAGCAGTACTTC
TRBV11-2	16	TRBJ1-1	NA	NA	CASSSTLVRGTAEAFF	TGTGCCAGCAGCTCGACGCTAGTGAGGGGGACCGCTGAAGCTTTCTTT
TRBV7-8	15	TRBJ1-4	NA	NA	CASSLAVQGGEKLFF	TGTGCCAGCAGCTTAGCGGTTCAAGGGGGTGAAAAACTGTTTTTT
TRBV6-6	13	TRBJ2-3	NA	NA	CASRTPTGLTQYF	TGTGCCAGCAGAACTCCTACAGGTTTGACGCAGTATTTT
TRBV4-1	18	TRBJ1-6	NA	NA	CASSRGGFLGRGNSPLHF	TGCGCCAGCAGCCGTGGGGGTTTTTTGGGCAGGGGTAATTCACCCCTCCACTTT
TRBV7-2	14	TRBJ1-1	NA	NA	CASMGAGAYTEAFF	TGTGCCAGCATGGGAGCGGGGGCGTACACTGAAGCTTTCTTT
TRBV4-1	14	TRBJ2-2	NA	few	CASSQSGENRELFF	TGCGCCAGCAGCCAATCCGGGGAGAATAGGGAGCTGTTTTTT
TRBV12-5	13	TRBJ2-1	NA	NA	CASGPGRVGEQFF	TGTGCTAGTGGTCCCGGACGAGTGGGTGAGCAGTTCTTC
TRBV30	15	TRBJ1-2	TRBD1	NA	CAWSPIDRALYGYTF	TGTGCCTGGAGCCCCATCGACAGGGCCCTCTATGGCTACACCTTC
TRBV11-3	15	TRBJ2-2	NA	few	CASSFSGHNTGELFF	TGTGCCAGCAGTTTCTCGGGACATAACACCGGGGAGCTGTTTTTT
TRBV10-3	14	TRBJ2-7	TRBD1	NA	CAIRGQGSTYEQYF	TGTGCCATCAGGGGACAGGGGAGTACCTACGAGCAGTACTTC
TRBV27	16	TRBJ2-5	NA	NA	CASSFVGMRFLETQYF	TGTGCCAGCAGTTTCGTGGGGATGCGGTTTTTAGAGACCCAGTACTTC
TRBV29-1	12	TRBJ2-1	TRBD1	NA	CSVVQGYNEQFF	TGCAGCGTAGTACAGGGGTACAATGAGCAGTTCTTC
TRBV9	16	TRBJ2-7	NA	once	CASSPTPGPAVYEQYF	TGTGCCAGCAGCCCTACCCCTGGACCAGCCGTCTACGAGCAGTACTTC
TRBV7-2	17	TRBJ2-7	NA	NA	CASSLALGQPDSYEQYF	TGTGCCAGCAGCTTAGCGCTAGGACAGCCCGACTCCTACGAGCAGTACTTC
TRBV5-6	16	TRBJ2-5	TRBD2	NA	CASSLANGGVRETQYF	TGTGCCAGCAGCTTGGCCAACGGGGGGGTTCGAGAGACCCAGTACTTC
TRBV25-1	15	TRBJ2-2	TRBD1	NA	CASSRGIEGTGELFF	TGTGCCAGCAGCAGGGGGATCGAGGGCACCGGGGAGCTGTTTTTT
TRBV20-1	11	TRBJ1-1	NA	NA	CSARGNTEAFF	TGCAGTGCTAGGGGGAACACTGAAGCTTTCTTT
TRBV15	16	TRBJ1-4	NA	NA	CATSRNMRAGNEKLFF	TGTGCCACCAGCAGAAATATGAGGGCTGGTAATGAAAAACTGTTTTTT
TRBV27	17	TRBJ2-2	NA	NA	CASTSRAQGIGTGELFF	TGTGCCAGCACCTCGAGGGCACAGGGTATCGGCACCGGGGAGCTGTTTTTT
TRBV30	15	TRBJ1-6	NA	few	CAWSVRQMWASPLHF	TGTGCCTGGAGTGTACGACAGATGTGGGCTTCACCCCTCCACTTT
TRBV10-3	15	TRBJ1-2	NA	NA	CAISELQSSSYGYTF	TGTGCCATCAGTGAGTTACAGAGTTCTTCCTATGGCTACACCTTC
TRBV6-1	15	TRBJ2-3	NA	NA	CASSDAAAWTDTQYF	TGTGCCAGCAGTGACGCCGCGGCCTGGACAGATACGCAGTATTTT
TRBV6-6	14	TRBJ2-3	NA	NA	CASYRQGQIDTQYF	TGTGCCAGCTACCGGCAGGGGCAGATAGATACGCAGTATTTT
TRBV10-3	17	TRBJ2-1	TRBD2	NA	CAISVPLAGGYSNEQFF	TGTGCCATCAGTGTCCCACTAGCGGGGGGGTATAGCAATGAGCAGTTCTTC
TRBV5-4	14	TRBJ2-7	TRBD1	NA	CASSDWTGDHEQYF	TGTGCCAGCAGCGACTGGACAGGGGACCACGAGCAGTACTTC
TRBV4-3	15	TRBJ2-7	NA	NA	CASSLYPLLGYEQYF	TGCGCCAGCAGCCTCTATCCTTTATTGGGGTACGAGCAGTACTTC
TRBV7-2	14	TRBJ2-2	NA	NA	CASSLGYNTGELFF	TGTGCCAGCAGCTTAGGTTATAACACCGGGGAGCTGTTTTTT
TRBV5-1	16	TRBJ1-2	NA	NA	CASSLEGRARGYGYTF	TGCGCCAGCAGCTTGGAGGGCAGGGCCCGAGGCTATGGCTACACCTTC
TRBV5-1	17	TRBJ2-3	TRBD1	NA	CASSSLTGTASTDTQYF	TGCGCCAGCAGCTCCCTAACCGGGACAGCAAGCACAGATACGCAGTATTTT
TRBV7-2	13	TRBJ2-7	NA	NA	CASSLYKGLEQYF	TGTGCCAGCAGCTTATACAAAGGGCTTGAGCAGTACTTC
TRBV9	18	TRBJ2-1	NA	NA	CASSAVPWDRTDYNEQFF	TGTGCCAGCAGCGCCGTTCCGTGGGACCGCACCGACTACAATGAGCAGTTCTTC
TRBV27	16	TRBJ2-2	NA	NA	CASGPIEGGLTGELFF	TGTGCCAGCGGGCCTATAGAGGGGGGGCTCACCGGGGAGCTGTTTTTT
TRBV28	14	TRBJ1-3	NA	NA	CASTQGTSGNTIYF	TGTGCCAGCACGCAGGGGACCTCTGGAAACACCATATATTTT
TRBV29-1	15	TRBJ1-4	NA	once	CSVEVSTAVNEKLFF	TGCAGCGTTGAAGTATCGACCGCAGTTAATGAAAAACTGTTTTTT